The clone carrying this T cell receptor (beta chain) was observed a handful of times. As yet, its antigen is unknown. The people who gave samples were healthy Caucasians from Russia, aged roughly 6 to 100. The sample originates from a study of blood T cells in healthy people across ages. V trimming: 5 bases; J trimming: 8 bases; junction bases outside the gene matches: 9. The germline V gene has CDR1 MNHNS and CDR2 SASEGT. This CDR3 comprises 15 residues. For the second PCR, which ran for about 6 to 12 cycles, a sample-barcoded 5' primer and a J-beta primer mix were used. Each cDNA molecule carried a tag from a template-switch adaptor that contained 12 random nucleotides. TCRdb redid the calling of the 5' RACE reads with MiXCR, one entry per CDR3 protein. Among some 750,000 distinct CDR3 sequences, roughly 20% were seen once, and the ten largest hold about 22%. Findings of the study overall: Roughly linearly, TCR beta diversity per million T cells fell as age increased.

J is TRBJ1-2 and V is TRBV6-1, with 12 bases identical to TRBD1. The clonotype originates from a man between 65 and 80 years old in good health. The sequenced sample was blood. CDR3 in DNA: TGTGCCAGCAGTCTCCGGGACAGGGGGCATGGGGGCTACACCTTC. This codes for CASSLRDRGHGGYTF.